These 27 T cell receptor beta chains originate from one sample sequenced in a study of shared clonotypes between healthy human individuals. Assay used: immunoSEQ multiplex PCR; TCRdb lists only in-frame clones, some missing. The data show fewer than 2.5 million clones, approximately 94% seen once. The sequenced material came from naive CD4+ T cells from PBMCs. Subset: CD45RA+ positively selected. Receptors were obtained from a man younger than 35 in good health. Some clones in this sample may be carry-over from other donors' samples.

This chain links TRBV6-6 with TRBJ2-5, with a weak D call TRBD1 (5 bases). The germline V gene encodes CDR1 MNHNY and CDR2 SVGAGI (reference sequence). Trimming removed 2 bases from V and 5 bases from J, with 12 bases in between. The CDR3 consists of 14 residues. The CDR3 region has the DNA TGTGCCAGCAGTTACCCCGGCAGGGCGGAGACCCAGTACTTC. It codes for CASSYPGRAETQYF.

The chain employs TRBV19 and TRBJ1-2; 11 nucleotides match TRBD1. There are 14 residues in the CDR3. Germline values: CDR1 LNHDA, CDR2 SQIVND (reference sequence). Germline trimming cut 6 bases from V and 8 bases from J; bases unmatched to any gene: 8. CDR3 nucleotides: TGTGCCAGTAGAAAGGACAGGGGGCTAGGAGGCTACACCTTC. This codes for CASRKDRGLGGYTF.

This clone was seen just once. The CDR3 nucleotides are TGTGCCAGCAGTTTCGTGGTGGCAACTAATGAAAAACTGTTTTTT. Protein sequence: CASSFVVATNEKLFF. The rearrangement links TRBV28 to TRBJ1-4; D is unresolved. Trimming took 3 bases from V and 0 from J, leaving 8 bases between them. CDR1 is MDHEN, CDR2 SYDVKM, per germline. The CDR3 spans 15 residues.

The rearrangement links TRBV5-5 to TRBJ1-1; D is unresolved. The CDR3 has 13 residues. Germline V gene sequence: CDR1 SGHKS, CDR2 YYEKEE (reference sequence). V lost 0 bases and J 7 bases, leaving 10 bases between the germline ends. CDR3 sequence reads: CASSLDAAGEAFF. The CDR3 DNA reads as TGTGCCAGCAGCTTGGACGCGGCAGGTGAAGCTTTCTTT.

In DNA, the CDR3 is TGTGCCAGCGGACTGAGCGGGAATGGGCCGTCCTATGAGCAGTTCTTC. Translated, it gives CASGLSGNGPSYEQFF. This chain links TRBV28 with TRBJ2-1, with TRBD2 matching 7 bases. This CDR3 has 16 amino acids. The V and J ends lost 8 bases and 8 bases, in that order; junction bases with no gene match: 18. The germline V gene encodes CDR1 MDHEN and CDR2 SYDVKM. The whole variable domain, remainder taken from reference TRBV28 and TRBJ2-1, is DVKVTQSSRYLVKRTGEKVFLECVQDMDHENMFWYRQDPGLGLRLIYFSYDVKMKEKGDIPEGYSVSREKKERFSLILESASTNQTSMYLCASGLSGNGPSYEQFFGPGTRLTVL.

This clone was counted a single time. The chain combines TRBV19 with TRBJ2-2; TRBD2 is a possible D gene (6 bases). Deletions cut 4 bases from V and 5 bases from J, with 11 bases between. Germline assignment: CDR1 LNHDA and CDR2 SQIVND (reference sequence). The CDR3 is 14 amino acids. CDR3 loop: CASSSLALTGELFF. Written as DNA, the CDR3 is TGTGCCAGTAGTAGCCTAGCGCTAACCGGGGAGCTGTTTTTT.

The chain uses TRBV7-9 and TRBJ2-1; 9 nucleotides align to TRBD1. Losses at the gene ends were 0 bases for V and 14 bases for J; bases not matched to a gene: 5. Germline CDR1 is SEHNR and CDR2 is FQNEAQ (reference sequence). The CDR3 runs 13 residues. The CDR3 region is CASSLAGDRAEFF. The CDR3 nucleotides are TGTGCCAGCAGCTTAGCCGGGGACAGGGCCGAGTTCTTC.

This chain joins TRBV5-8 and TRBJ2-3; the match to TRBD2 covers 13 bases. CDR3 length: 16 amino acids. Trimming removed 4 bases from V and 4 bases from J; junction bases left unmatched: 6. Germline CDR1 and CDR2: SGHTS and YDEGEE. The CDR3 loop is CASSGGLAGTADTQYF. DNA for the CDR3: TGTGCCAGCAGCGGGGGACTAGCGGGGACTGCAGATACGCAGTATTTT.

The genes are TRBV11-2 and TRBJ2-1; 10 bases align to TRBD2. The V segment lost 2 bases and the J segment 0 bases; nucleotides outside the gene matches: 7. The CDR3 has 18 amino acids. Germline V gene data show CDR1 as SGHAT and CDR2 as FQNNGV. The CDR3 coding sequence is TGTGCCAGCAGCTTAAAACTAGCGGGGCCAAGCTCCTACAATGAGCAGTTCTTC. Its translation is CASSLKLAGPSSYNEQFF.

The V call is TRBV5-1, the J call TRBJ2-5; 8 bases fit TRBD1. V lost 4 bases to trimming and J lost 4 bases; unmatched junction nucleotides: 3. The CDR3 is 13 amino acids. Germline CDR1 is SGHRS and CDR2 is YFSETQ. CDR3 nucleotide sequence: TGCGCCAGCAGCGACAGGGGAGTAGAGACCCAGTACTTC. Residues: CASSDRGVETQYF.

The chain couples TRBV5-1 to TRBJ2-1; D is possibly TRBD2 (5 bases). Germline values: CDR1 SGHRS, CDR2 YFSETQ. The CDR3 runs to 13 residues. V lost 7 bases and J lost 5, with 13 bases in between. The CDR3 protein is CASHPGSHNEQFF. In DNA form, the CDR3 reads TGCGCCAGCCATCCGGGGTCCCACAATGAGCAGTTCTTC. Variable domain in full (rest from reference TRBV5-1 and TRBJ2-1): KAGVTQTPRYLIKTRGQQVTLSCSPISGHRSVSWYQQTPGQGLQFLFEYFSETQRNKGNFPGRFSGRQFSNSRSEMNVSTLELGDSALYLCASHPGSHNEQFFGPGTRLTVL.

The chain recombines TRBV28 with TRBJ2-2, with 7 bases lining up with TRBD2. Germline CDR1 is MDHEN and CDR2 is SYDVKM. CDR3 length: 16 residues. For the CDR3, the DNA is TGTGCTTGTCGCTCGGGGCGGGAGCTTAACACCGGGGAGCTGTTTTTT. It codes for CACRSGRELNTGELFF.

Only one count was recorded for this clone. This chain links TRBV27 with TRBJ1-1, with 7 positions matching TRBD1. The trim removed 4 bases at V and 5 bases at J, leaving 13 bases unmatched. Looked up from germline, CDR1 is MNHEY and CDR2 is SMNVEV (reference sequence). There are 16 residues in the CDR3. The DNA of the CDR3 is TGTGCCAGCAGTTGGGACAGTCGGTTTAAGGGGACTGAAGCTTTCTTT. It codes for CASSWDSRFKGTEAFF.

The chain employs TRBV29-1 and TRBJ2-1; 8 bases are shared with TRBD2. From germline, CDR1 is SQVTM and CDR2 ANQGSEA. The trim removed 7 bases at V and 2 bases at J, leaving 13 bases unmatched. The CDR3 loop spans 16 amino acids. The CDR3 DNA reads as TGCAGCGCCCCGACTAGCGAGGGGGGGGCCTACAATGAGCAGTTCTTC. It yields the protein CSAPTSEGGAYNEQFF.

J is TRBJ2-1 and V is TRBV7-2; 12 bases are a match to TRBD2. CDR3 length equals 17 residues. CDR1 SGHTA and CDR2 FQGNSA come from the germline V gene. After removal of 4 bases from V and 6 bases from J, the junction contained 10 bases not matched to a gene. The CDR3 loop reads CASSSLAGGFLGNEQFF. CDR3 DNA: TGTGCCAGCAGCTCTCTAGCGGGAGGGTTCTTGGGCAATGAGCAGTTCTTC.

This chain links TRBV4-3 with TRBJ2-4; 9 bases line up with TRBD1. V shed 1 base and J 1 base; nucleotides not matched to a gene: 5. From germline, CDR1 is LGHNA and CDR2 YSLEER. The CDR3 has 17 amino acids. CDR3 protein: CASSQAGQGRAKNIQYF. The CDR3 bases are TGCGCCAGCAGCCAAGCTGGACAGGGGCGGGCCAAAAACATTCAGTACTTC.

This chain connects TRBV5-6 to TRBJ2-7; perhaps TRBD1 as D (6 bases). This CDR3 comprises 13 residues. V was clipped by 0 bases and J by 12 bases, with 16 bases between them. CDR1 is SGHDT and CDR2 is YYEEEE in the germline V gene. The CDR3 bases are TGTGCCAGCAGCTTGGAATTGGGGGACAACAGGTACTTC. Its protein product is CASSLELGDNRYF.

The genes are TRBV5-1 and TRBJ2-2; possible D gene TRBD1, 5 bases. V was trimmed by 4 bases and J by 5 bases, leaving 15 bases between them. In germline, CDR1 is SGHRS, CDR2 YFSETQ. There are 15 residues in the CDR3. The CDR3 sequence is CASSGAAVDTGELFF. The CDR3 coding sequence is TGCGCCAGCAGCGGGGCGGCTGTTGATACCGGGGAGCTGTTTTTT.

The V gene is TRBV5-1, the J gene TRBJ2-5; D possibly corresponds to TRBD2 (5 bases). Trimming stripped 4 bases from V and 5 bases from J, with 21 bases between. The CDR3 covers 16 residues. CDR1 is SGHRS, CDR2 YFSETQ, per germline. This CDR3 reads CASSLGGTPPTETQYF. CDR3 sequence (DNA): TGCGCCAGCAGCCTCGGAGGCACTCCCCCCACGGAGACCCAGTACTTC.

The sample holds one count of this clone. The rearrangement links TRBV4-1 to TRBJ2-1, with D perhaps being TRBD1 or TRBD2 (6 bases each). The CDR3 covers 17 residues. Trimming cost V 4 bases and J 7 bases, with 23 bases left between them. The germline V gene encodes CDR1 MGHRA and CDR2 YSYEKL. CDR3 bases: TGCGCCAGCAGCCGCCGGGGAAGGGGGGCGTCTTGGAATGAGCAGTTCTTC. This sequence encodes CASSRRGRGASWNEQFF.

In its sample, this clone was seen once. The same CDR3 arises from other DNA sequences in this sample as well. The rearrangement joins TRBV10-3 to TRBJ2-7, with D uncertain. The CDR3 is 13 residues long. V was clipped by 2 bases and J by 2 bases, with 7 bases between them. Germline values: CDR1 ENHRY, CDR2 SYGVKD. CDR3 in amino acids: CAISETGTYEQYF. CDR3 DNA: TGTGCCATCAGTGAGACGGGCACCTACGAGCAGTACTTC.

The rearrangement links TRBV28 to TRBJ2-7; possibly TRBD1 or TRBD2 for D (5 bases each). There are 13 residues in the CDR3. From germline, CDR1 is MDHEN and CDR2 SYDVKM. For the CDR3, the DNA is TGTGCTACCAGCAATGAGGGGTCCTACGAGCAGTACTTC. Translation: CATSNEGSYEQYF.

The chain links TRBV28 to TRBJ2-4, with TRBD2 as a possible D gene (7 bases). The CDR3 loop spans 15 amino acids. Germline loops: CDR1 MDHEN, CDR2 SYDVKM. Trimming pared 6 bases from V and 9 bases from J, leaving 21 bases between. The CDR3 DNA reads TGTGCCAGCAGCCCCGGGGGGCGGGACAACGGCATTCAGTACTTC. It yields the protein CASSPGGRDNGIQYF.

The chain is built from TRBV5-1 and TRBJ2-6, with D perhaps TRBD1 (6 bases). V was cut by 4 bases and J by 1 base, with 9 bases left in between. CDR1 is SGHRS, CDR2 YFSETQ, per germline. CDR3 length: 15 residues. The CDR3 loop is CASSHGTSGANVLTF. The CDR3 nucleotides are TGCGCCAGCAGCCACGGGACATCTGGGGCCAACGTCCTGACTTTC.

CDR3 sequence: CASRSDRGSYEQYF. In DNA form, the CDR3 reads TGTGCCAGCCGGAGCGACAGGGGCTCCTACGAGCAGTACTTC. The chain combines TRBV6-1 with TRBJ2-7, with TRBD1 identical over 8 bases. The germline CDR1 and CDR2 sequences are MNHNS and SASEGT. This CDR3 is built from 14 residues. The V gene end was trimmed by 8 bases and the J gene end by 0 bases; junction bases not matched to a gene: 6.

This clone was found once. The junction differs from germline at one of its ends, possibly a read error. The CDR3, as DNA: TGTGCCAGCAGGGAAGCTAAGGCAGGGGGCAACACTGAAGCTTTCTTT. Protein product: CASREAKAGGNTEAFF. This rearrangement joins TRBV6-1 to TRBJ1-1; 8 positions match TRBD1. Germline CDR1 reads MNHNS; CDR2 reads SASEGT. The CDR3 is made up of 16 amino acids.

The gene calls are TRBV18 and TRBJ1-1; perhaps TRBD1 as D (5 bases). V lost 4 bases, J lost 3 bases, and 12 bases lay in between. The CDR3 contains 14 residues. The germline V gene encodes CDR1 KGHSH and CDR2 LQKENI. In DNA, the CDR3 is TGTGCCAGCTCACTCATCCGGGGGGACACTGAAGCTTTCTTT. Its protein is CASSLIRGDTEAFF. The complete variable domain, with remaining parts taken from reference TRBV18 and TRBJ1-1, reads NAGVMQNPRHLVRRRGQEARLRCSPMKGHSHVYWYRQLPEEGLKFMVYLQKENIIDESGMPKERFSAEFPKEGPSILRIQQVVRGDSAAYFCASSLIRGDTEAFFGQGTRLTVV.